This T cell receptor beta chain was recorded in a study of T cells in Graves' hyperthyroidism and ophthalmopathy. Trimming pared 7 bases from V and 7 bases from J, leaving 13 bases between. The CDR3 consists of 13 residues. CDR1 MNHEY and CDR2 SVGEGT come from the germline V gene. The source material, RNA transcripts, was used to amplify TCR beta CDR3 regions. The TCR CDR3 was amplified in a first-round RT-PCR using the HTBI primer set. TCRdb redid the calling of the multiplex PCR reads with MiXCR, one entry per CDR3 protein. The sample lists approximately 620,000 distinct CDR3 sequences; around 14% were seen once.

The clonotype originates from a woman in her twenties or thirties with Graves' hyperthyroidism that later progressed to Graves' ophthalmopathy. The sequenced sample was blood. The chain employs TRBV6-2 or TRBV6-3 and TRBJ2-2; maybe TRBD2 (6 bases). CDR3: CASITLEGGELFF. The DNA of the CDR3 is TGTGCCAGCATTACCCTGGAGGGCGGGGAGCTGTTTTTT.